The 17 T cell receptor beta chains presented below share a single source sample, sequenced in a study of beta chain features in type 1 diabetes. The authors reverse transcribed all of the isolated RNA, so sequencing captured expressed TCRB transcripts. Profiling relied on immunoSEQ multiplex PCR, and the TCRdb table lists in-frame clones only, not all of them. The sample has 400,000 to 600,000 clones, 30% seen once; the top ten hold 0.05% to 0.065%. Specimen: naive CD4+ T cells from blood. The receptors were sampled from a man younger than 30 in good health.

This chain connects TRBV14 to TRBJ2-7, with no clear D. The CDR3 loop spans 14 amino acids. Trimming took 0 bases from V and 3 from J, leaving 9 bases between them. CDR1 is SGHDN and CDR2 is FVKESK in the germline V gene. The CDR3 nucleotides are TGTGCCAGCAGCCAAGATTGGGCGAGCTACGAGCAGTACTTC. Protein product: CASSQDWASYEQYF. Full variable domain (outside the CDR3, taken from reference TRBV14 and TRBJ2-7): EAGVTQFPSHSVIEKGQTVTLRCDPISGHDNLYWYRRVMGKEIKFLLHFVKESKQDESGMPNNRFLAERTGGTYSTLKVQPAELEDSGVYFCASSQDWASYEQYFGPGTRLTVT.

The chain links TRBV30 to TRBJ2-7; D remains unclear. The germline V and J ends were trimmed by 5 bases and 5 bases, with 13 bases remaining between them. The CDR3 covers 12 residues. Germline V gives CDR1 GTSNPN, CDR2 SVGIG (reference sequence). CDR3 protein: CAWGLVSDEQYF. In nucleotides, the CDR3 is TGTGCCTGGGGCCTAGTATCGGACGAGCAGTACTTC.

This clone has only a few counts. For the CDR3, the DNA is TGTGCCTGGGGGACCTACAGCGCCGAGCAGTACTTC. Its translation is CAWGTYSAEQYF. This chain links TRBV30 with TRBJ2-7; D may match TRBD1 or TRBD2 (5 bases each). The CDR3 has 12 residues. Germline values: CDR1 GTSNPN, CDR2 SVGIG (reference sequence). Trimming removed 5 bases at V and 6 bases at J, with 14 bases between.

This chain's CDR3 is CASSVEGGTPSYNEQFF. For the CDR3, the DNA is TGTGCCAGCAGCGTAGAGGGGGGCACCCCATCCTACAATGAGCAGTTCTTC. The chain employs TRBV9 and TRBJ2-1; D is possibly TRBD1 or TRBD2 (6 bases each). Germline loops: CDR1 SGDLS, CDR2 YYNGEE. The CDR3 runs 17 residues. V was clipped by 0 bases and J by 1 base, with 14 bases between them.

This clone was observed a few times. The chain combines TRBV29-1 with TRBJ2-7; D remains ambiguous. In germline, CDR1 is SQVTM, CDR2 ANQGSEA. The CDR3 covers 12 residues. Trimming left V 3 bases short and J 2 bases short, with 8 bases between. CDR3 sequence (DNA): TGCAGCGTTGAGGGCCCCACCTACGAGCAGTACTTC. Its protein product is CSVEGPTYEQYF.

This sequence joins TRBV5-1 and TRBJ2-1; 7 positions agree with TRBD2. Germline-derived CDR1 and CDR2 are SGHRS and YFSETQ. Trimming at V came to 0 bases and at J to 0 bases, leaving 3 bases not matched to a gene. The CDR3 loop spans 16 amino acids. Written as DNA, the CDR3 is TGCGCCAGCAGCTTGGGACCTAGCGGCTCCTACAATGAGCAGTTCTTC. This codes for CASSLGPSGSYNEQFF.

This clone was counted a few times. The J gene is TRBJ2-7, the V gene TRBV18; D is undetermined. Trimming stripped 3 bases from V and 0 bases from J, with 12 bases between. Germline CDR1 KGHSH, CDR2 LQKENI. The CDR3 is made up of 15 amino acids. CDR3 in amino acids: CASSPPVDGSYEQYF. CDR3 sequence (DNA): TGTGCCAGCTCACCGCCGGTTGACGGCTCCTACGAGCAGTACTTC.

This clone was detected only a few times. The V gene is TRBV28, the J gene TRBJ1-5, with TRBD1 identical over 8 bases. The V segment lost 5 bases and the J segment 15 bases; nucleotides outside the gene matches: 9. Germline V gives CDR1 MDHEN, CDR2 SYDVKM. The CDR3 extends over 12 amino acids. DNA for the CDR3: TGTGCCAGCAGTCCACCGGGACAGGCTGTGCATTTT. Amino acids: CASSPPGQAVHF. Drawing the rest from reference TRBV28 and TRBJ1-5, the complete variable domain is DVKVTQSSRYLVKRTGEKVFLECVQDMDHENMFWYRQDPGLGLRLIYFSYDVKMKEKGDIPEGYSVSREKKERFSLILESASTNQTSMYLCASSPPGQAVHFGDGTRLSIL.

The chain carries TRBV4-3 and TRBJ1-2; D ambiguous. Germline V gives CDR1 LGHNA, CDR2 YSLEER. The V end lost 0 bases, the J end lost 4 bases, and 12 bases lay between the germline ends. This CDR3 contains 15 residues. The CDR3 coding sequence is TGCGCCAGCAGCCAAGACGGAACGGGCATCTATGGCTACACCTTC. The encoded protein is CASSQDGTGIYGYTF.

The chain joins TRBV6-6 to TRBJ1-1; D might be TRBD1 (6 bases). Germline CDR1 and CDR2: MNHNY and SVGAGI (reference sequence). The CDR3 loop spans 13 amino acids. Deletions cut 6 bases from V and 1 base from J, with 9 bases between. The CDR3 region is CASSRGRNTEAFF. The CDR3, as DNA: TGTGCCAGCAGCAGGGGACGGAACACTGAAGCTTTCTTT.

This clone was picked up a small number of times. The rearrangement links TRBV30 to TRBJ2-2; D gene uncertain. The CDR3 totals 15 residues. Germline assignment: CDR1 GTSNPN and CDR2 SVGIG (reference sequence). Between the trimmed V and J ends, which lost 0 bases and 2 bases, there was a span of 10 bases. DNA of the CDR3: TGTGCCTGGAGTGTCCACGCGGCTAACACCGGGGAGCTGTTTTTT. Protein sequence: CAWSVHAANTGELFF.

The rearrangement uses TRBV7-9 and TRBJ1-2; no definite D call. Trimming removed 0 bases from V and 4 bases from J, with 9 bases in between. The germline CDR1 and CDR2 sequences are SEHNR and FQNEAQ (reference sequence). This CDR3 is 14 amino acids long. The CDR3: CASSLAEGLYGYTF. In DNA, the CDR3 is TGTGCCAGCAGCTTAGCTGAGGGCCTCTATGGCTACACCTTC.

This clone has just a few counts. The chain joins TRBV15 to TRBJ2-7, with TRBD1 matching 7 bases. This CDR3 has 15 amino acids. The V gene's germline CDR1 is LNHNV and CDR2 YYDKDF (reference sequence). J gave up 3 bases and V 1 base, and 6 bases lay outside the gene matches. Here the CDR3 DNA reads TGTGCCACCAGCAGAGGGGACGCAGGGGGCTACGAGCAGTACTTC. This codes for CATSRGDAGGYEQYF.

This clone appeared a few times. The rearrangement uses TRBV29-1 and TRBJ1-5, with 7 bases aligning to TRBD1. Looked up from germline, CDR1 is SQVTM and CDR2 is ANQGSEA. Germline trimming cut 6 bases from V and 4 bases from J; bases unmatched to any gene: 6. This CDR3 comprises 13 residues. The CDR3 here is CSVRGDRNQPQHF. CDR3 bases: TGCAGCGTCAGAGGGGACAGAAATCAGCCCCAGCATTTT. The full variable domain, in which reference TRBV29-1 and TRBJ1-5 provide the parts outside the CDR3, is SAVISQKPSRDICQRGTSLTIQCQVDSQVTMMFWYRQQPGQSLTLIATANQGSEATYESGFVIDKFPISRPNLTFSTLTVSNMSPEDSSIYLCSVRGDRNQPQHFGDGTRLSIL.

The V gene is TRBV2, the J gene TRBJ2-5, with D unresolved. The V end was cut by 2 bases, the J end by 5 bases, with 9 bases between. The germline V gene encodes CDR1 SNHLY and CDR2 FYNNEI. This CDR3 contains 13 residues. CDR3 sequence reads: CASSERREETQYF. In nucleotides, the CDR3 is TGTGCCAGCAGTGAACGGCGAGAGGAGACCCAGTACTTC.

The CDR3 loop reads CAWIQSSWGPFYGYTF. The CDR3 DNA reads as TGTGCCTGGATTCAATCGTCCTGGGGACCGTTCTATGGCTACACCTTC. This rearrangement joins TRBV30 to TRBJ1-2, with D possibly matching TRBD1 (5 bases). The CDR3 is 16 amino acids. The V and J ends lost 4 bases and 4 bases respectively, with 22 bases between them. Germline values: CDR1 GTSNPN, CDR2 SVGIG (reference sequence).

The sample holds a few counts of this clone. This rearrangement joins TRBV7-9 to TRBJ2-3; D may match TRBD1 or TRBD2 (5 bases each). The CDR3 is made up of 14 amino acids. The germline CDR1 and CDR2 sequences are SEHNR and FQNEAQ (reference sequence). V gave up 3 bases and J gave up 6 bases, with 13 bases separating them. This CDR3 is CASSFMGTVDTQYF. CDR3 DNA: TGTGCCAGCAGCTTTATGGGGACGGTCGATACGCAGTATTTT. The full variable domain, with the rest looked up from reference TRBV7-9 and TRBJ2-3, is DTGVSQNPRHKITKRGQNVTFRCDPISEHNRLYWYRQTLGQGPEFLTYFQNEAQLEKSRLLSDRFSAERPKGSFSTLEIQRTEQGDSAMYLCASSFMGTVDTQYFGPGTRLTVL.